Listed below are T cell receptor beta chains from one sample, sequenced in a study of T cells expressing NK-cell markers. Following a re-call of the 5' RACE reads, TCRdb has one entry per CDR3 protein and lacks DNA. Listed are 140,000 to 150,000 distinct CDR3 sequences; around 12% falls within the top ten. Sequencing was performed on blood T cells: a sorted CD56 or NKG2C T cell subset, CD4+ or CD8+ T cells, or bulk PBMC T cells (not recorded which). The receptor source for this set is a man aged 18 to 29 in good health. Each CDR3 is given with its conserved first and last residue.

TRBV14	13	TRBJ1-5	CASSQTGFQPQHF
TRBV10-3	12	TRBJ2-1	CAITTPPGEQFF
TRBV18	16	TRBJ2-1	CASSPPSSGGRNEQFF
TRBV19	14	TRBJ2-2	CATQSVAGTGELFF
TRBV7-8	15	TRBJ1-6	CASSQVRGDNSPLHF
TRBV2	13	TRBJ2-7	CASQGTSIYEQYF
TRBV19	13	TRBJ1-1	CASGVRGYTEAFF
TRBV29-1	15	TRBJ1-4	CSATKKTGSNEKLFF
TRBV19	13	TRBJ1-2	CASTQLEGVGYTF
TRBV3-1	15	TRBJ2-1	CASSQDSHGTSRQFF
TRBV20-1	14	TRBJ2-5	CSARGLAEQETQYF
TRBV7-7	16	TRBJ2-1	CASSFGLAGVSNEQFF
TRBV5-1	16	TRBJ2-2	CASSLDLAGPTGELFF
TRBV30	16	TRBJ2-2	CAWSGSGLAGSGELFF
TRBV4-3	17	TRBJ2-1	CASSQALDRVINNEQFF
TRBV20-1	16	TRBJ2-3	CSATWTEAGFTDTQYF
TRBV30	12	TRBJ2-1	CAWSRSYNEQFF
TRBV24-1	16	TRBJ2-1	CATSDLTLAGVHEQFF
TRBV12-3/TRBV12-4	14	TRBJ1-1	CASSWDGMNTEAFF
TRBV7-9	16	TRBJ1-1	CASSLPPGREDTEAFF
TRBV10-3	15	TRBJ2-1	CAIRDREVKDNEQFF
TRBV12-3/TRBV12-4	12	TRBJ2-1	CASKRGPHEQFF
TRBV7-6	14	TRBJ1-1	CASSSSSGNTEAFF
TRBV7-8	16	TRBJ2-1	CASSLVLSGRLNEQFF